This is a list of T cell receptor beta chains from one sample in a study of T cell changes during pregnancy in multiple sclerosis. Here immunoSEQ multiplex PCR was the method, and the copy in TCRdb shows in-frame clones only, minus some. Of 99,000 or so clones listed, approximately 94% are singletons. Source: peripheral blood, taken after pregnancy. Every receptor here comes from a female donor with multiple sclerosis, enrolled in a pregnancy study. The CDR3 runs from the conserved cysteine through the conserved F or W. D genes are given only for firm matches. Clone size appears in some rows only: once, few, many, or a class for an expanded clone.

clone_size	v_call	d_call	j_call	cdr3_aa	cdr3_nt
.	TRBV7-9	.	TRBJ2-3	CASSASGSTDTQYF	TGTGCCAGCAGCGCAAGCGGGAGCACAGATACGCAGTATTTT
.	TRBV25-1	TRBD1	TRBJ2-7	CASSLPGQGTYEQYF	TGTGCCAGCAGCCTACCGGGACAGGGAACCTACGAGCAGTACTTC
.	TRBV6-1	TRBD2	TRBJ2-1	CASSGTSGSSNEQFF	TGTGCCAGCAGTGGGACTAGCGGGAGCTCCAATGAGCAGTTCTTC
.	TRBV28	.	TRBJ1-2	CASSLRGGTNPGYTF	TGTGCCAGCAGTTTGCGAGGAGGGACTAATCCTGGCTACACCTTC
.	TRBV5-1	TRBD2	TRBJ2-2	CASSRTSGNTGELFF	TGCGCCAGCAGCAGGACTAGCGGGAACACCGGGGAGCTGTTTTTT
.	TRBV30	TRBD1	TRBJ1-5	CAWSVGQGNQPQHF	TGTGCCTGGAGTGTAGGACAGGGAAATCAGCCCCAGCATTTT
.	TRBV4-1	.	TRBJ1-2	CASSQDGLGQSFF	TGCGCCAGCAGCCAAGATGGTTTAGGACAGTCATTCTTC
.	TRBV28	TRBD1	TRBJ2-7	CASKEGQGSYEQYF	TGTGCCAGCAAGGAGGGACAGGGATCCTACGAGCAGTACTTC
.	TRBV4-2	TRBD2	TRBJ2-7	CASSQGSGSGYEQYF	TGTGCCAGCAGCCAAGGTAGCGGGAGTGGCTACGAGCAGTACTTC
few	TRBV4-1	TRBD1	TRBJ1-2	CASRQTGDYGYTF	TGCGCCAGCAGGCAAACAGGGGACTATGGCTACACCTTC
many	TRBV5-6	TRBD2	TRBJ2-1	CASSHTSGTYNEQFF	TGTGCCAGCAGCCACACTAGCGGGACGTACAATGAGCAGTTCTTC